There are many counts of the clone carrying this T cell receptor (beta chain). V lost 8 bases to trimming and J lost 4 bases, with 14 bases between them. Germline CDR1 reads SNHLY; CDR2 reads FYNNEI. The CDR3 contains 13 residues. According to the study, TCR beta libraries were built with iRepertoire HTBI primers and CDR3-region Arm-PCR. A single record per CDR3 protein comes from TCRdb applying MiXCR to the multiplex PCR reads. The sample carries hundreds of thousands of distinct CDR3 sequences, about 20% recorded once. The data belong to a study of regulatory T cells in long-lasting Graves disease. The time point denotes: persistent/refractory GD, antithyroid drugs over 5 years with positive TRAb. The TCR library was prepared using RNA isolated from PBMCs.

The chain links TRBV2 to TRBJ1-1; D ambiguous. The source is a female donor with Graves disease. This material consisted of peripheral blood mononuclear cells (PBMCs), taken when the disease was refractory, from a patient treated with antithyroid drugs. Written as DNA, the CDR3 is TGTGCCAGCCCGGGAAGGGTCACCACTGAAGCTTTCTTT. It encodes CASPGRVTTEAFF.